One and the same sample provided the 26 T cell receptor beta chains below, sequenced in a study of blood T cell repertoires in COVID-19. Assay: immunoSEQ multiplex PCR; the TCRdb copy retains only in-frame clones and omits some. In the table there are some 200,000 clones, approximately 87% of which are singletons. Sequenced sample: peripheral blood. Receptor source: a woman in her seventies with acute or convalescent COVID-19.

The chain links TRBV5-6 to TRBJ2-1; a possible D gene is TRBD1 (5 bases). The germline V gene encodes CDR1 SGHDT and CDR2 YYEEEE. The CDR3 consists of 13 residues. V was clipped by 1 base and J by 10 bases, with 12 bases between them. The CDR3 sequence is CASSLLSDREQFF. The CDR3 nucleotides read TGTGCCAGCAGCTTGTTGTCCGACAGAGAGCAGTTCTTC.

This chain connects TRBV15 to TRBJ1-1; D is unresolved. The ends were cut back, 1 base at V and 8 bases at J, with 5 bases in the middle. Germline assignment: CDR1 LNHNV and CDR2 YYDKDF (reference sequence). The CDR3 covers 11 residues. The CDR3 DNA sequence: TGTGCCACCAGCAGAGGGCAGGAAGCTTTCTTT. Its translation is CATSRGQEAFF.

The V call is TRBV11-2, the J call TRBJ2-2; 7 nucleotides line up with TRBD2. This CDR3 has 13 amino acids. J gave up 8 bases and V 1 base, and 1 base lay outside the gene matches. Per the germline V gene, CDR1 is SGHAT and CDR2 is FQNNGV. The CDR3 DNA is TGTGCCAGCAGCTTAGTGCGGGGGGGGGAGCTGTTTTTT. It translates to CASSLVRGGELFF.

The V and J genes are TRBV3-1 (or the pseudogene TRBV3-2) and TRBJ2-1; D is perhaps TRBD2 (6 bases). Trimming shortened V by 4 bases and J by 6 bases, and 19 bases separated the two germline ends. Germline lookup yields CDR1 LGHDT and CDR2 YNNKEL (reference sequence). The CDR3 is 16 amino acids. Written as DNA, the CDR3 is TGTGCCAGCAGCCTTGGAGCGGGTGGCCTATCCAATGAGCAGTTCTTC. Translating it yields CASSLGAGGLSNEQFF.

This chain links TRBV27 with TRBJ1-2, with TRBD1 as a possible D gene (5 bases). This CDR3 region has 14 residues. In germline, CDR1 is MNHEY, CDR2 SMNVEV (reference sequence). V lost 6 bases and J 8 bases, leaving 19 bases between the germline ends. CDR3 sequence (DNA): TGTGCCAGCAGGCCTATACGGGGGATGAGGGGCTACACCTTC. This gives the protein CASRPIRGMRGYTF.

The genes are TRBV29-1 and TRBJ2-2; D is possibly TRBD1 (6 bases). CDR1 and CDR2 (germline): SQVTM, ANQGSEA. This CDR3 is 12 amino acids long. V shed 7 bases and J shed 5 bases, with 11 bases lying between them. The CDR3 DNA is TGCAGCGGGAACAGGGCTACCGGGGAGCTGTTTTTT. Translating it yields CSGNRATGELFF.

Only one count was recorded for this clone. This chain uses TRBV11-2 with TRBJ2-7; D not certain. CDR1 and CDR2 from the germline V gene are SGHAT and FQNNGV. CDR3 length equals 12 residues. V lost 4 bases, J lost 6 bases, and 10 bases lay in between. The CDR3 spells CASSSLGIEQYF. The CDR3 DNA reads TGTGCCAGCAGCTCCCTTGGCATCGAGCAGTACTTC. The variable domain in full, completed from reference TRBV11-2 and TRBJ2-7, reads EAGVAQSPRYKIIEKRQSVAFWCNPISGHATLYWYQQILGQGPKLLIQFQNNGVVDDSQLPKDRFSAERLKGVDSTLKIQPAKLEDSAVYLCASSSLGIEQYFGPGTRLTVT.

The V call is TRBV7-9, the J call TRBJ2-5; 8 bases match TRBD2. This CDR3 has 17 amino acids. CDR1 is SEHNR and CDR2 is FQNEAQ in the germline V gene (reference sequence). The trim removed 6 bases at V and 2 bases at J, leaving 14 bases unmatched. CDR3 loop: CASSRGASGHTQETQYF. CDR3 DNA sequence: TGTGCCAGCAGTCGGGGGGCTAGCGGGCACACACAAGAGACCCAGTACTTC.

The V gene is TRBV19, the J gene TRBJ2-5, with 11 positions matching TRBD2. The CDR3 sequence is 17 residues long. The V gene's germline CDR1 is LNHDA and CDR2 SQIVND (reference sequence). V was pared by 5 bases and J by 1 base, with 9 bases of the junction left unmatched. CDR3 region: CASSRSGTSGSQETQYF. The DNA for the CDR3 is TGTGCCAGTAGTCGCAGCGGGACTAGCGGATCCCAAGAGACCCAGTACTTC.

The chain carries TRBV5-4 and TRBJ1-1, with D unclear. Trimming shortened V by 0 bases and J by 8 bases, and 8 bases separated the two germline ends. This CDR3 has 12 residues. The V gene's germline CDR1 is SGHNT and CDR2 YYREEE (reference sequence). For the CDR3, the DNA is TGTGCCAGCAGCTTGGACAAATCAGAAGCTTTCTTT. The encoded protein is CASSLDKSEAFF.

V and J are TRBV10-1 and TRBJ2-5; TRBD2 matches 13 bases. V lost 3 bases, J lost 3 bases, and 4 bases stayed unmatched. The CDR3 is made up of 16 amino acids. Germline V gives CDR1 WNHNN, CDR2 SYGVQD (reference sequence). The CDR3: CASSDSLAGGEETQYF. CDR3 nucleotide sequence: TGCGCCAGCAGTGACTCACTAGCGGGAGGGGAAGAGACCCAGTACTTC.

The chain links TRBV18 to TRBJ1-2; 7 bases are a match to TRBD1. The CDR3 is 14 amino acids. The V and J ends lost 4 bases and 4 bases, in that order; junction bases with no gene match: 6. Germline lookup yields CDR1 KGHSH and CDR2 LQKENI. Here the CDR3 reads CASSLTRDSYGYTF. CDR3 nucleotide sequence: TGTGCCAGCTCACTGACCCGGGACAGCTATGGCTACACCTTC.

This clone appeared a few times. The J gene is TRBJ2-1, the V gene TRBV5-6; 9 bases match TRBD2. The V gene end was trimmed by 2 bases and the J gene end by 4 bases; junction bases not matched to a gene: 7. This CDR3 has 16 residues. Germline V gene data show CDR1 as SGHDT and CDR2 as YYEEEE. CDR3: CASSFIGGGDYNEQFF. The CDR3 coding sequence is TGTGCCAGCAGCTTTATCGGCGGGGGGGATTACAATGAGCAGTTCTTC.

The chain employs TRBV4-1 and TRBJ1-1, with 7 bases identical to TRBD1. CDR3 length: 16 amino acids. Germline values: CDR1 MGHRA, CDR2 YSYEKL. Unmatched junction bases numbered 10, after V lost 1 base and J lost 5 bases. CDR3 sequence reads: CASSQATGVRRTEAFF. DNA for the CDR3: TGCGCCAGCAGCCAAGCAACAGGGGTCAGGAGGACTGAAGCTTTCTTT.

CDR3 protein: CASSQEVQTNTGELFF. The CDR3 DNA reads TGTGCCAGCAGCCAAGAGGTCCAGACGAACACCGGGGAGCTGTTTTTT. The chain joins TRBV4-2 to TRBJ2-2; D gene uncertain. The germline V and J ends were trimmed by 0 bases and 0 bases, with 8 bases remaining between them. Germline CDR1 reads LGHNA; CDR2 reads YNFKEQ. The length of the CDR3 is 16 residues.

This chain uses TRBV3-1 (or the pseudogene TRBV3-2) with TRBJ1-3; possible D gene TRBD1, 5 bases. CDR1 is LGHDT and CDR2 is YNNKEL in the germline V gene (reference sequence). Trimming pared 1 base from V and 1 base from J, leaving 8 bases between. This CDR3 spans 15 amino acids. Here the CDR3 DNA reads TGTGCCAGCAGCCAAGGGCCAGGGTCTGGAAACACCATATATTTT. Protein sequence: CASSQGPGSGNTIYF.

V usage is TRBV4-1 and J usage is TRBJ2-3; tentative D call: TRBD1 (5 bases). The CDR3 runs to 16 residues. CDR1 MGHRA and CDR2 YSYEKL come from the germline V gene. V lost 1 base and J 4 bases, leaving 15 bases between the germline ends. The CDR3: CASSQGQGTTSDTQYF. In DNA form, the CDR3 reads TGCGCCAGCAGCCAAGGGCAGGGCACTACTTCAGATACGCAGTATTTT.

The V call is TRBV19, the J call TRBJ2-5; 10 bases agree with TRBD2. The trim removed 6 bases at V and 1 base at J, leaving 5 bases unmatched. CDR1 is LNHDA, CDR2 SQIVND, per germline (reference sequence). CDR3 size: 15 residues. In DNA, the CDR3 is TGTGCCAGTAGGTTTAGCGGGGGGCCCCAAGAGACCCAGTACTTC. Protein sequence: CASRFSGGPQETQYF.

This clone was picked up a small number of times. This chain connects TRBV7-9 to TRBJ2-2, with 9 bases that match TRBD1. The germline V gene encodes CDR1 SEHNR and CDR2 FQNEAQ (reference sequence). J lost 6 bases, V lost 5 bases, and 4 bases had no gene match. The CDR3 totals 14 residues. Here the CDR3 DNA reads TGTGCCAGCAGCCCGCGACAGGGGGCCGGGGAGCTGTTTTTT. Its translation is CASSPRQGAGELFF.

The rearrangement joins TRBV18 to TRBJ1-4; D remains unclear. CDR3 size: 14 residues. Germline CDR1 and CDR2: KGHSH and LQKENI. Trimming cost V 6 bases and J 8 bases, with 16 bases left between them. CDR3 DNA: TGTGCCAGCTCGCGCGGCACGGCCAGCGAAAAACTGTTTTTT. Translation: CASSRGTASEKLFF.

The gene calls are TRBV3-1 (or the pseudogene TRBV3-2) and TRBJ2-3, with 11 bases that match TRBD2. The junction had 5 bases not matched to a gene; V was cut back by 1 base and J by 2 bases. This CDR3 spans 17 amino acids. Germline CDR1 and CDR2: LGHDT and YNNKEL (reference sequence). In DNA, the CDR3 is TGTGCCAGCAGCCAAGGGATGGGACTAGCGGACACAGATACGCAGTATTTT. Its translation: CASSQGMGLADTDTQYF.

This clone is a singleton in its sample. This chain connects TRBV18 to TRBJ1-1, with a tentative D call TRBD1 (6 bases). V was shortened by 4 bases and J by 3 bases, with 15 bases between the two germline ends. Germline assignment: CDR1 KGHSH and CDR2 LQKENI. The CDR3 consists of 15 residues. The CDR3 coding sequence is TGTGCCAGCTCACTCCAGACAGGCTATCACACTGAAGCTTTCTTT. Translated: CASSLQTGYHTEAFF.

The CDR3 coding sequence is TGCGCCAGCAGCCAATTGACAGGGAGAAACACTGAAGCTTTCTTT. Translated, it gives CASSQLTGRNTEAFF. The chain recombines TRBV4-1 with TRBJ1-1; 7 bases fit TRBD1. The CDR3 loop spans 15 amino acids. The germline V gene has CDR1 MGHRA and CDR2 YSYEKL. The V segment lost 2 bases and the J segment 2 bases; nucleotides outside the gene matches: 5.

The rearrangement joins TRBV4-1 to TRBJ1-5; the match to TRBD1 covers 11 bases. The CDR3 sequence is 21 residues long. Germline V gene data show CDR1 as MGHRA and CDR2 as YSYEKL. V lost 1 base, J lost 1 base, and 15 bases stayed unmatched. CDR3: CASSQAIKEGQGELSNQPQHF. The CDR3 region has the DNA TGCGCCAGCAGCCAAGCAATAAAGGAGGGACAGGGGGAATTAAGCAATCAGCCCCAGCATTTT.

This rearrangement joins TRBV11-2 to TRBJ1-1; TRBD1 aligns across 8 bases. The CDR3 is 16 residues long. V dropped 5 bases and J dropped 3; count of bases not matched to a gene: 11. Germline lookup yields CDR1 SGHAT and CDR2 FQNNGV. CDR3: CASSNARQGRYTEAFF. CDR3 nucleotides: TGTGCCAGCAGCAATGCGAGACAGGGGAGGTACACTGAAGCTTTCTTT. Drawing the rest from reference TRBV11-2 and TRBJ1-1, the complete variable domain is EAGVAQSPRYKIIEKRQSVAFWCNPISGHATLYWYQQILGQGPKLLIQFQNNGVVDDSQLPKDRFSAERLKGVDSTLKIQPAKLEDSAVYLCASSNARQGRYTEAFFGQGTRLTVV.

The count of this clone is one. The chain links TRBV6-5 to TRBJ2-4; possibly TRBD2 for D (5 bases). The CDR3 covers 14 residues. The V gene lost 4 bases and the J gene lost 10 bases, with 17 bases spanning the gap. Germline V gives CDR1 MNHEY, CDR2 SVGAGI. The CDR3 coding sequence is TGTGCCAGCAGTTCTTGGGGAGCGCGAAGGATTCAGTACTTC. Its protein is CASSSWGARRIQYF.